Listed below are T cell receptor beta chains from one sample, sequenced in a study of cytomegalovirus exposure and HLA in healthy donors. Using immunoSEQ multiplex PCR, the repertoire was profiled, and TCRdb retains in-frame clones only, with some absent. The data show about 59,000 clones, about 69% seen once. The sequenced sample consisted of PBMCs. The source of these receptors is a man aged 25-40 years in good health and CMV-seropositive. Both conserved end residues are part of each CDR3. Each record gives: J gene, V gene, D gene, clone size, CDR3 protein, CDR3 DNA. The D gene is left open where the match is weak. Size values are once, few and many counts, or a class for expanded clones, and some rows have none.

>TRBJ1-3|TRBV2|.|.
CASSADSSGNTIYF
TGTGCCAGCAGTGCGGACAGCTCTGGAAACACCATATATTTT
>TRBJ1-2|TRBV4-2|.|.
CASSQQGNNYGYTF
TGTGCCAGCAGCCAGCAGGGGAATAACTATGGCTACACCTTC
>TRBJ2-2|TRBV10-3|TRBD1|once
CAISGQGEGELFF
TGTGCCATCAGCGGACAGGGTGAAGGGGAGCTGTTTTTT
>TRBJ1-2|TRBV28|TRBD1|.
CAIMPPDRANGYTF
TGTGCCATTATGCCGCCTGACAGGGCCAATGGCTACACCTTC
>TRBJ1-1|TRBV2|.|few
CASSSLGGDEAFF
TGTGCCAGCAGCTCCTTGGGGGGAGATGAAGCTTTCTTT
>TRBJ2-1|TRBV7-2|TRBD2|.
CASRGGLAGNEQFF
TGTGCCAGCAGGGGCGGACTAGCGGGGAATGAGCAGTTCTTC
>TRBJ1-1|TRBV28|.|.
CASSSGGGESVMGAFF
TGTGCCAGCAGTTCTGGTGGAGGGGAATCGGTGATGGGAGCTTTCTTT
>TRBJ1-2|TRBV11-2|.|once
CASSATQWAYTF
TGTGCCAGCAGCGCCACTCAGTGGGCCTACACCTTC
>TRBJ1-1|TRBV30|.|.
CAWSVLAHFAPEAFF
TGTGCCTGGAGTGTTTTAGCCCATTTTGCCCCTGAAGCTTTCTTT
>TRBJ1-2|TRBV28|TRBD1|.
CASSPRTGNYGYTF
TGTGCCAGCAGTCCTCGGACAGGAAACTATGGCTACACCTTC
>TRBJ2-2|TRBV4-1|TRBD2|.
CASSQEPRTSGGTGELFF
TGCGCCAGCAGCCAAGAACCCCGGACTAGCGGGGGTACCGGGGAGCTGTTTTTT